This T cell receptor beta chain was identified during a study of blood T cell repertoires in COVID-19. Study-wide context: Material from acute and convalescent COVID-19 was sourced from the United States, Italy and Spain. Nucleic acid was either cDNA or gDNA, and it came from T cells, B-cell-depleted T cells, or PBMCs.

The V and J ends lost 4 bases and 5 bases, in that order; junction bases with no gene match: 4. Germline CDR1 SGHNT, CDR2 YYREEE (reference sequence). CDR3 length equals 15 residues. Study processing details: Researchers report that nucleated cell counts were estimated from reference gene primer amplification. Sequencing was performed with immunoSEQ multiplex PCR; in TCRdb, only in-frame clones are kept and a portion is missing. V and J calls and clone size come straight from that table; D and trimming were deduced from the DNA. The table shows around 320,000 clones, with 88% occurring only once. This rearrangement joins TRBV5-4 to TRBJ2-5; 14 bases agree with TRBD2. This sequence was found in a woman between 25 and 40 years old who had recovered from COVID-19. Sample: peripheral blood. As DNA, the CDR3 is TGTGCCAGCAGCCTGACTAGCGGGGGGGCGGAGACCCAGTACTTC. Its protein product is CASSLTSGGAETQYF.